A selection of T cell receptor beta chains follows, all from one sample in a study of regulatory T cells in long-lasting Graves disease. TCRdb redid the calling of the multiplex PCR reads with MiXCR, one entry per CDR3 protein. The profile shows some 330,000 distinct CDR3 sequences, approximately 25% of them singletons. Sequencing was performed on peripheral blood mononuclear cells (PBMCs), taken when the disease was refractory, from a patient treated with antithyroid drugs. The source is a woman between 35 and 50 years old with Graves disease. Both conserved end residues are part of each CDR3. Fields, in order: clone size, V gene, D gene, J gene, CDR3 protein, CDR3 DNA. D genes are given only for firm matches. The size of a clone is reported for some rows only, either as once, few or many, or as a class for expanded clones.

many,TRBV2,TRBD1,TRBJ1-5,CASTGQISNQPQHF,TGTGCCAGCACGGGACAGATTAGCAATCAGCCCCAGCATTTT
-,TRBV10-3,TRBD1,TRBJ1-1,CATTEGALNTEAFF,TGTGCCACCACCGAGGGGGCCTTGAACACTGAAGCTTTCTTT
many,TRBV7-9,-,TRBJ1-4,CASSSGSATNEKLFF,TGTGCCAGCAGCTCAGGGAGTGCAACTAATGAAAAACTGTTTTTT
many,TRBV12-3/TRBV12-4,TRBD1,TRBJ1-1,CASREGAGAEAFF,TGTGCCAGCAGAGAGGGGGCTGGGGCTGAAGCTTTCTTT
many,TRBV6-5,-,TRBJ1-1,CASSYVTVGAPGTEAFF,TGTGCCAGCAGTTACGTAACCGTGGGGGCTCCGGGGACTGAAGCTTTCTTT
-,TRBV27,-,TRBJ2-1,CASSTRGISGITYNEQFF,TGTGCCAGCAGTACCAGGGGTATTTCGGGGATAACCTACAATGAGCAGTTCTTC
many,TRBV20-1,TRBD2,TRBJ2-7,CSARGAGVTSYEQYF,TGCAGTGCTAGGGGAGCGGGAGTGACCTCCTACGAGCAGTACTTC
many,TRBV2,-,TRBJ2-2,CASKRARVENTGELFF,TGTGCCAGCAAACGTGCTAGGGTGGAGAACACCGGGGAGCTGTTTTTT
many,TRBV28,TRBD1,TRBJ1-1,CASSFGTVPNTEAFF,TGTGCCAGCAGTTTTGGGACAGTCCCGAACACTGAAGCTTTCTTT
few,TRBV6-2/TRBV6-3,-,TRBJ1-5,CASSYRPDYSNQPQHF,TGTGCCAGCAGTTACCGCCCCGACTATAGCAATCAGCCCCAGCATTTT
few,TRBV10-1,-,TRBJ2-7,CASSDSLENIYEQYF,TGCGCCAGCAGTGATTCCCTAGAAAACATCTACGAGCAGTACTTC
many,TRBV28,-,TRBJ1-6,CATGGIGSPLHF,TGTGCAACTGGGGGAATAGGTTCACCCCTCCACTTT
many,TRBV2,-,TRBJ1-5,CASSDRPNQPQHF,TGTGCCAGCAGTGACAGGCCCAATCAGCCCCAGCATTTT
many,TRBV15,TRBD2,TRBJ2-7,CATSREAGGYEQYF,TGTGCCACCAGCAGAGAAGCGGGAGGCTACGAGCAGTACTTC
-,TRBV5-1,-,TRBJ2-7,CASTNEPYEQYF,TGCGCCAGCACCAATGAGCCCTACGAGCAGTACTTC
many,TRBV7-8,TRBD1,TRBJ1-4,CASSLYGQGEKLFF,TGTGCCAGCAGCTTATATGGACAGGGCGAAAAACTGTTTTTT
-,TRBV29-1,-,TRBJ2-2,CSVDWFGELFF,TGCAGCGTTGATTGGTTCGGGGAGCTGTTTTTT
few,TRBV20-1,TRBD1,TRBJ1-1,CSARDWGTGLTEAFF,TGCAGTGCTAGAGATTGGGGGACAGGGTTAACTGAAGCTTTCTTT
-,TRBV7-9,-,TRBJ2-2,CASREGAGELFF,TGTGCCAGCAGGGAGGGAGCCGGGGAGCTGTTTTTT
once,TRBV19,TRBD2,TRBJ2-7,CASSILRGAVHEQYF,TGTGCCAGTAGTATACTGCGGGGGGCGGTCCACGAGCAGTACTTC
many,TRBV28,-,TRBJ1-5,CASSFYRDSNQPQHF,TGTGCCAGCAGTTTTTACAGAGATAGCAATCAGCCCCAGCATTTT
few,TRBV3-1,TRBD2,TRBJ2-7,CASSQYTSGSLDYEQYF,TGTGCCAGCAGCCAATACACTAGCGGGTCCCTAGACTACGAGCAGTACTTC
-,TRBV5-1,-,TRBJ2-7,CASSLDSPYYEQYF,TGCGCCAGCAGCTTGGATTCGCCTTACTACGAGCAGTACTTC
few,TRBV5-1,TRBD2,TRBJ2-7,CASSWGLAGDDEQYF,TGCGCCAGCAGCTGGGGACTAGCGGGAGACGACGAGCAGTACTTC
few,TRBV7-9,-,TRBJ2-5,CASSPGEGRREDMGETQYF,TGTGCCAGCAGCCCAGGAGAAGGGCGCCGGGAAGATATGGGGGAGACCCAGTACTTC
-,TRBV18,-,TRBJ1-2,CASSPPGQSNYGYTF,TGTGCCAGCTCACCACCGGGGCAATCTAACTATGGCTACACCTTC
few,TRBV7-8,-,TRBJ2-7,CASSFSMGSYEQYF,TGTGCCAGCAGCTTTTCCATGGGATCCTACGAGCAGTACTTC
few,TRBV7-9,-,TRBJ2-6,CASPPQASGANVLTF,TGTGCCAGCCCCCCCCAGGCCTCTGGGGCCAACGTCCTGACTTTC
many,TRBV6-2/TRBV6-3,TRBD1,TRBJ1-1,CATERDNRGGTEAFF,TGTGCCACCGAAAGGGACAACAGGGGAGGCACTGAAGCTTTCTTT
-,TRBV2,-,TRBJ1-2,CASASRLRSLYGYTF,TGTGCCAGTGCCTCTAGATTAAGGAGCCTGTATGGCTACACCTTC
many,TRBV28,-,TRBJ2-7,CATSGGSYEQYF,TGTGCCACCTCCGGGGGCTCCTACGAGCAGTACTTC